This entry is about one T cell receptor beta chain. Germline V gene sequence: CDR1 LGHNA, CDR2 YSLEER. The V and J ends lost 0 bases and 5 bases, in that order; junction bases with no gene match: 7. The length of the CDR3 is 16 residues. The sample originates from a study of blood T cell repertoires in COVID-19. Looking at the study overall: Donors in the United States, Italy and Spain gave samples during acute or convalescent COVID-19. Nucleic acid was either cDNA or gDNA, and it came from T cells, B-cell-depleted T cells, or PBMCs.

The table came from immunoSEQ multiplex PCR; TCRdb's copy has only in-frame clones and leaves some out. The data hold about 92,000 clones, with 75% to 85% observed a single time. Material for sequencing was peripheral blood. V usage is TRBV4-3 and J usage is TRBJ2-5; TRBD1 agrees at 9 bases. This TCR derives from a woman between 65 and 79 years old with acute or convalescent COVID-19. The CDR3 DNA reads as TGCGCCAGCAGCCAAGACGTGCGGACAGGGGCGGAGACCCAGTACTTC. Its protein product is CASSQDVRTGAETQYF.